The TCR beta chain under discussion was sequenced for a study of Graves' ophthalmopathy and Graves' hyperthyroidism. Study observations and caveats: The model predicted ophthalmopathy progression with roughly 70% sensitivity and around 72% specificity. In blood appeared most of the expanded thyroid clonotypes whose frequency exceeded 0.001. Using 13 signatures, a model distinguished ophthalmopathy from stable hyperthyroidism, reaching around 87% sensitivity and 81.08% specificity.

Patients were left out if they had other autoimmune diseases, uncontrolled infections, pregnancy or lactation. CDR1 SEHNR and CDR2 FQNEAQ come from the germline V gene (reference sequence). There are 14 residues in the CDR3. TCR beta CDR3 amplification used RNA transcripts. Second-round multiplex PCR came after a first-round RT-PCR that employed HTBI primers. TCRdb itself ran the multiplex PCR reads through MiXCR, one entry per CDR3 protein. The sample contains around 1.1 million distinct CDR3 sequences, about 40% of which appear only once. Comment on this clonotype: What it binds is not known. A much larger clone is a single base away; this may be a read error.

This chain uses TRBV7-9 with TRBJ1-5, with D uncertain. The specimen sequenced was peripheral blood or thyroid tissue (not recorded which). The sequence derives from an adult man with Graves' hyperthyroidism. CDR3 in amino acids: CASSLAREAQPQHF. CDR3 DNA sequence: TGTGCCAGCAGTTTAGCAAGGGAGGCTCAGCCCCAGCATTTT.